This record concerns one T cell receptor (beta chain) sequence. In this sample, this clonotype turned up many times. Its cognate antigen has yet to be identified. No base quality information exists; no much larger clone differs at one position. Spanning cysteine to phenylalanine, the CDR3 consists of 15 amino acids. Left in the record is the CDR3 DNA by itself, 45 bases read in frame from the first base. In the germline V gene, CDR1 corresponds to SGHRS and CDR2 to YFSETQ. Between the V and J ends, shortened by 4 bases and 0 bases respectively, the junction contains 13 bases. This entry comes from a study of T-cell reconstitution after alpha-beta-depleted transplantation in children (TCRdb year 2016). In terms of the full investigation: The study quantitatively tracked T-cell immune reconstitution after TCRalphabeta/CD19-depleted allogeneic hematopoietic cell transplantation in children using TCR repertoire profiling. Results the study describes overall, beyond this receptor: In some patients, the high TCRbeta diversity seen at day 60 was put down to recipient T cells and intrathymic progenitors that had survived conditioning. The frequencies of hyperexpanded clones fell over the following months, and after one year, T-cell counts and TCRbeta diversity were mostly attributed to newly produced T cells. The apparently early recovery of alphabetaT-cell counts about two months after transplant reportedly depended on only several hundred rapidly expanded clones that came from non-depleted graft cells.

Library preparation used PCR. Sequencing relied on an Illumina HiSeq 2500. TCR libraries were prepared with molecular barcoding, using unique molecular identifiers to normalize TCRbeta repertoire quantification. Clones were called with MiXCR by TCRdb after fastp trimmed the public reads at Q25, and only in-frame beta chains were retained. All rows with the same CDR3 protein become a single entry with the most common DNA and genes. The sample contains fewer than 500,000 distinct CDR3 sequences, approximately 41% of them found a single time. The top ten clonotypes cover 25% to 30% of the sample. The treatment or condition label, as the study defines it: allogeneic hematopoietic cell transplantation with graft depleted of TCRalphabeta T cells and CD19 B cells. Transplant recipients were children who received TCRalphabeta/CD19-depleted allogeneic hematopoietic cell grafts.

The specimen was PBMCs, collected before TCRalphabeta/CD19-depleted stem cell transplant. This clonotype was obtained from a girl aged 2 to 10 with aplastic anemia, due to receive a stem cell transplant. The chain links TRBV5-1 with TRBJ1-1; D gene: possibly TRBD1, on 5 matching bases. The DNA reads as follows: TGCGCCAGCAGCGGGCAAGGGGTTTTGAACACTGAAGCTTTCTTT. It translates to CASSGQGVLNTEAFF. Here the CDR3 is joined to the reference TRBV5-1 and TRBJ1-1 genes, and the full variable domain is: KAGVTQTPRYLIKTRGQQVTLSCSPISGHRSVSWYQQTPGQGLQFLFEYFSETQRNKGNFPGRFSGRQFSNSRSEMNVSTLELGDSALYLCASSGQGVLNTEAFFGQGTRLTVV.